One sample yielded the 2 T cell receptor beta chains listed below, sequenced in a study of blood T cell repertoires in COVID-19. Repertoires were generated with immunoSEQ multiplex PCR, while TCRdb's copy carries only in-frame clones and drops some. The table has approximately 100,000 clones, about four fifths seen once. The specimen sequenced was peripheral blood. The receptors were sampled from a woman of 80 years or more with active or convalescent COVID-19.

The V and J genes are TRBV4-3 and TRBJ2-7; D perhaps matches TRBD2 (6 bases). V lost 1 base, J lost 2 bases, and 12 bases lay in between. The CDR3 sequence is 15 residues long. In germline, CDR1 is LGHNA, CDR2 YSLEER. The CDR3 sequence: CASSQVWAGTYEQYF. CDR3 sequence (DNA): TGCGCCAGCAGCCAAGTTTGGGCGGGAACCTACGAGCAGTACTTC.

The rearrangement joins TRBV12-2 to TRBJ2-7; the table's TRBD1 call for D was not verified on the DNA. TRBV12-2 is termed a pseudogene. The CDR3 consists of 15 residues. CDR3 coding DNA: TGTGCAAGTCGCTTAGTACACCGAAAGGGGCGCGAGCAGTACTTC. Its protein product is CASRLVHRKGREQYF.